What follows describes a single T cell receptor (beta chain). V was clipped by 8 bases and J by 4 bases; unmatched bases: 5. From germline, CDR1 is WNHNN and CDR2 SYGVQD (reference sequence). The CDR3 runs 15 residues. The sample comes from a study of control samples from healthy donors and cancer patients. Repertoires were generated with immunoSEQ multiplex PCR, while TCRdb's copy carries only in-frame clones and drops some. The sample consists of around 140,000 clones, roughly 93% of them appearing once. This rearrangement joins TRBV10-1 to TRBJ2-4, with TRBD2 identical over 13 bases. Sequencing used blood. This TCR was recovered from a young man in good health. CDR3 nucleotide sequence: TGCGCCAGCGGTGCGGGACTAGCGGGAAAAAACATTCAGTACTTC. It encodes CASGAGLAGKNIQYF.